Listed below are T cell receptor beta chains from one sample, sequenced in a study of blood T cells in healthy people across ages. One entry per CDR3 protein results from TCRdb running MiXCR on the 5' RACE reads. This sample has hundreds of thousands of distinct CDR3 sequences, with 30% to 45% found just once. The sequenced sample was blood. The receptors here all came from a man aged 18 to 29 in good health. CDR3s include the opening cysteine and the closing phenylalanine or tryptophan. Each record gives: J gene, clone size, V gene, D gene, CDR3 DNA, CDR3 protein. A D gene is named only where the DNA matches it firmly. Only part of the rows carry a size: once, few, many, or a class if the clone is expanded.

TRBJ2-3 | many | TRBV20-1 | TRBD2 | TGCAGTGCCCGGATAGCGGGCCTCACAGATACGCAGTATTTT | CSARIAGLTDTQYF
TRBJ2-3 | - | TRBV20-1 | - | TGCAGTGTTGAACGGGGTCTCACAGGTACGCAGTATTTT | CSVERGLTGTQYF
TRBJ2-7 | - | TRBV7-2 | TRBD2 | TGTGCCAGCAGCTTAGATGGGGGCGGGGGGGCGAGAGAGCAGTACTTC | CASSLDGGGGAREQYF
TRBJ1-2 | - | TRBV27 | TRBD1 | TGTGCCAGCAGTTTAACCAGGGGGATTGAGTATGGCTACACCTTC | CASSLTRGIEYGYTF
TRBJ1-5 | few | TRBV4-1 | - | TGCGCCAGCAGCCAAGTTAGAACAGGCTCGGGCGGGCAGCCCCAGCATTTT | CASSQVRTGSGGQPQHF
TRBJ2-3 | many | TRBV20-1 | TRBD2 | TGCAGTGCCGGGGGGAGGTATCCAGATACGCAGTATTTT | CSAGGRYPDTQYF
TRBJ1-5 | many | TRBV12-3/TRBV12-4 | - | TGTGCCAGCAGTTTAGCTGGGTTTCAGCCCCAGCATTTT | CASSLAGFQPQHF
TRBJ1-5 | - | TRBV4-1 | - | TGCGCCAGCAGCCGGACAGTCCTCAATGGCAATCAGCCCCAGCATTTT | CASSRTVLNGNQPQHF
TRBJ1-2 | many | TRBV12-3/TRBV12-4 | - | TGTGCCAGCAGTTTAAACCATCGGGACCGTGGCTACACCTTC | CASSLNHRDRGYTF
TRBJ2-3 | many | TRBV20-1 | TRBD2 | TGCAGTGCTAGAGATTTGGGGGGACTAGTCACAGATACGCAGTATTTT | CSARDLGGLVTDTQYF
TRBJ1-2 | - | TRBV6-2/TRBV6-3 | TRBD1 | TGTGCCAGCAGCCGACGGACAGGGACAGAACATGGCTACACCTTC | CASSRRTGTEHGYTF
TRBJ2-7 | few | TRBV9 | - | TGTGCCAGCAGCGTAGGTGCAGGGGCGTCCTACGAGCAGTACTTC | CASSVGAGASYEQYF
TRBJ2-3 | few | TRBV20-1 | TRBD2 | TGCAGTGCTTGGCGGGGGTCTTCTACAGATACGCAGTATTTT | CSAWRGSSTDTQYF
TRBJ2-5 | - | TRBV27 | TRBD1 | TGTGCCAGCAGTTTACCTCTTACGGGACAGCAGCAAGAGACCCAGTACTTC | CASSLPLTGQQQETQYF
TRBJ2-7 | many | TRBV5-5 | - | TGTGCCAGCAGCTTAGAGGGGAGCTCCTACGAGCAGTACTTC | CASSLEGSSYEQYF
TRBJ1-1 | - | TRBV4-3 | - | TGCGCCAGCAGCCAAGATGTAGGCGGGGGGGGGTGGAGCACTGAAGCTTTCTTT | CASSQDVGGGGWSTEAFF
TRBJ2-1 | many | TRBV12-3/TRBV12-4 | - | TGTGCCAGCAGTCCTCGGCCTGGGCCAGGCGATGAGCAGTTCTTC | CASSPRPGPGDEQFF
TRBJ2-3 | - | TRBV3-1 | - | TGTGCCAGCAGCCGGTTGATTGCTGCCACAGGGGAGGATGGTACGCAGTATTTT | CASSRLIAATGEDGTQYF
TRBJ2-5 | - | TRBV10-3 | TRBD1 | TGTGCCATCAGTGAGTCGAGACAAATACAGGGGTCCCAAGAGACCCAGTACTTC | CAISESRQIQGSQETQYF
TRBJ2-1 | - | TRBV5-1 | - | TGCGCCAGCAGCTTGGCCTCTGAGTCAGGAACGAATGAGCAGTTCTTC | CASSLASESGTNEQFF
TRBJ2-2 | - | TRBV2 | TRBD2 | TGTGCCAGCAGTGATTGGCGGGGGGCCACCGGGGAGCTGTTTTTT | CASSDWRGATGELFF
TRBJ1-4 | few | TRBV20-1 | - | TGCAGTGCCCGGGACGGGAATGAAAAACTGTTTTTT | CSARDGNEKLFF
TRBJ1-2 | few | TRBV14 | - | TGTGCCAGCAGCGACCGGGGGGTTTATGGCTACACCTTC | CASSDRGVYGYTF
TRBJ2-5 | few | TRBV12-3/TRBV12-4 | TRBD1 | TGTGCCAGCAGTCTCACAGGGGGCTTAAAGACCCAGTACTTC | CASSLTGGLKTQYF
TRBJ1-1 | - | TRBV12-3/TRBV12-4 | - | TGTGCCAGCAGTTTGGCCAGGGCGAACACTGAAGCTTTCTTT | CASSLARANTEAFF
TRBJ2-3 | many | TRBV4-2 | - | TGTGCCAGCAGCCAAGATCTTATGACAGATACGCAGTATTTT | CASSQDLMTDTQYF